This passage covers 22 T cell receptor beta chains from one sample sequenced in a study of early T cells in non-severe SARS-CoV-2 infection. From the 5' RACE reads, TCRdb called clonotypes with MiXCR, one entry per CDR3 protein. The sample gives tens of thousands of distinct CDR3 sequences, roughly a sixth of which show up once; roughly 12% is in the top ten. Sample: whole blood. Source of these receptors: an adult who was a healthcare worker with PCR-confirmed SARS-CoV-2 infection or an uninfected control (not recorded which).

This clonotype has just a few counts. The rearrangement joins TRBV27 to TRBJ1-5; D is possibly TRBD1 (6 bases). The CDR3 is made up of 15 amino acids. The germline V gene has CDR1 MNHEY and CDR2 SMNVEV (reference sequence). V lost 4 bases to trimming and J lost 2 bases, with 12 bases between them. CDR3 in amino acids: CASSSFGQRNQPQHF. The CDR3 DNA sequence: TGTGCCAGCAGTTCGTTCGGACAGCGCAATCAGCCCCAGCATTTT.

The chain has TRBV10-3 and TRBJ2-1; D possibly corresponds to TRBD2 (5 bases). Germline V lookup: CDR1 ENHRY, CDR2 SYGVKD. The CDR3 consists of 15 residues. The V gene lost 2 bases and the J gene lost 0 bases, with 8 bases spanning the gap. The DNA for the CDR3 is TGTGCCATCAGTGAGGGGGAGAGCTCCTACAATGAGCAGTTCTTC. The encoded protein is CAISEGESSYNEQFF.

The chain is built from TRBV7-9 and TRBJ2-5; D remains ambiguous. Deletions cut 7 bases from V and 0 bases from J, with 15 bases between. This CDR3 contains 15 residues. Looked up from germline, CDR1 is SEHNR and CDR2 is FQNEAQ (reference sequence). CDR3 nucleotides: TGTGCCAGCACCCCGCAGGAAACGTACCAAGAGACCCAGTACTTC. It specifies CASTPQETYQETQYF.

The chain combines TRBV6-5 with TRBJ2-1; 13 bases are shared with TRBD2. From germline, CDR1 is MNHEY and CDR2 SVGAGI. This CDR3 has 14 residues. V lost 6 bases to trimming and J lost 8 bases; unmatched junction nucleotides: 4. DNA for the CDR3: TGTGCCAGCAGCCGGACTAGCGGGAGATATGAGCAGTTCTTC. Encoded protein: CASSRTSGRYEQFF.

This clonotype has ten or more counts. The rearrangement joins TRBV5-1 to TRBJ2-1, with 11 bases aligning to TRBD2. The CDR3 length is 14 residues. V lost 2 bases and J lost 8; bases outside the gene matches: 3. Germline V gene data show CDR1 as SGHRS and CDR2 as YFSETQ. The CDR3 DNA sequence: TGCGCCAGCAGCTTTAGCGGGGGGGCGTATGAGCAGTTCTTC. Its protein product is CASSFSGGAYEQFF.

The gene calls are TRBV11-2 and TRBJ2-5; D is undetermined. Trimming stripped 1 base from V and 5 bases from J, with 11 bases between. There are 14 residues in the CDR3. Germline-derived CDR1 and CDR2 are SGHAT and FQNNGV. The CDR3 coding sequence is TGTGCCAGCAGCTTAGGGGCGGAGAAGGAGACCCAGTACTTC. Its protein product is CASSLGAEKETQYF.

This clonotype has a handful of counts. The chain combines TRBV7-9 with TRBJ2-3; D gene ambiguous. The CDR3 extends over 12 amino acids. CDR1 SEHNR and CDR2 FQNEAQ come from the germline V gene (reference sequence). The V and J ends lost 6 bases and 4 bases respectively, with 8 bases between them. The CDR3 nucleotides are TGTGCCAGCAGTCTAGACTCAGATACGCAGTATTTT. Encoded protein: CASSLDSDTQYF. The full variable domain, its missing parts supplied by reference TRBV7-9 and TRBJ2-3, is DTGVSQNPRHKITKRGQNVTFRCDPISEHNRLYWYRQTLGQGPEFLTYFQNEAQLEKSRLLSDRFSAERPKGSFSTLEIQRTEQGDSAMYLCASSLDSDTQYFGPGTRLTVL.

The rearrangement links TRBV20-1 to TRBJ2-1, with 7 bases fitting TRBD2. This CDR3 comprises 11 residues. Per germline, CDR1 DFQATT and CDR2 SNEGSKA (reference sequence). Germline trimming cut 5 bases from V and 9 bases from J; bases unmatched to any gene: 4. The DNA of the CDR3 is TGCAGTGCTCAAGCGGGATTTGAGCAGTTCTTC. Its translation: CSAQAGFEQFF.

This clonotype showed up many times. The chain is built from TRBV14 and TRBJ1-2; D is uncertain. V lost 3 bases and J 8 bases, leaving 10 bases between the germline ends. This CDR3 region has 12 residues. Germline V lookup: CDR1 SGHDN, CDR2 FVKESK. CDR3 in DNA: TGTGCCAGCAGCCACCCAGGCGGGGGCTACACCTTC. It is translated as CASSHPGGGYTF.

Only a few counts were recorded for this clonotype. The V call is TRBV6-6, the J call TRBJ2-7, with D unclear. The germline V gene encodes CDR1 MNHNY and CDR2 SVGAGI (reference sequence). V was trimmed by 2 bases and J by 3 bases, leaving 5 bases between them. The CDR3 contains 12 residues. The CDR3 is CASSYADYEQYF. CDR3 nucleotide sequence: TGTGCCAGCAGTTACGCAGACTACGAGCAGTACTTC.

The table lists this clonotype with a few counts. The chain recombines TRBV7-6 with TRBJ1-1; D is possibly TRBD1 (5 bases). The germline V gene has CDR1 SGHVS and CDR2 FNYEAQ. The CDR3 consists of 13 residues. Trimming shortened V by 5 bases and J by 2 bases, and 9 bases separated the two germline ends. CDR3 DNA: TGTGCCAGCAGCCAGCGGACAAACACTGAAGCTTTCTTT. This encodes CASSQRTNTEAFF.

This clonotype came up many times. The chain employs TRBV7-9 and TRBJ1-1; D is uncertain. CDR1 SEHNR and CDR2 FQNEAQ come from the germline V gene (reference sequence). The CDR3 length is 12 residues. Trimming took off 3 bases at V and 9 bases at J, with 11 bases between the two ends. CDR3 DNA sequence: TGTGCCAGCAGCTTGGCATCCTACCAAGCTTTCTTT. It encodes CASSLASYQAFF.

The chain joins TRBV12-3 or TRBV12-4 to TRBJ2-7; D uncertain. V shed 3 bases and J shed 5 bases, with 8 bases lying between them. CDR3 length: 12 amino acids. DNA of the CDR3: TGTGCCAGCAGTTTCCCCAGGAACGAGCAGTACTTC. This encodes CASSFPRNEQYF.

This clonotype was counted at least ten times. This chain connects TRBV5-1 to TRBJ2-7; the match to TRBD1 covers 9 bases. Germline V gene lookup returns CDR1 SGHRS and CDR2 YFSETQ. V was pared by 4 bases and J by 5 bases, with 7 bases of the junction left unmatched. The CDR3 totals 14 residues. The CDR3 protein is CASSPDRGRDEQYF. For the CDR3, the DNA is TGCGCCAGCAGCCCGGACAGGGGTCGTGACGAGCAGTACTTC.

This clonotype has just a few counts. This chain links TRBV10-2 with TRBJ1-1; D unclear. The CDR3 loop spans 15 amino acids. Germline V gene lookup returns CDR1 WSHSY and CDR2 SAAADI. V was trimmed by 7 bases and J by 0 bases, leaving 15 bases between them. The CDR3 protein is CASNPPAGLNTEAFF. The CDR3 coding sequence is TGCGCCAGCAACCCCCCTGCGGGGTTGAACACTGAAGCTTTCTTT.

This clonotype has at least ten counts. V usage is TRBV18 and J usage is TRBJ1-6; D gene unclear. Germline assignment: CDR1 KGHSH and CDR2 LQKENI. This CDR3 is 15 amino acids long. Trimming left V 8 bases short and J 2 bases short, with 13 bases between. The CDR3 DNA follows: TGTGCCAGCGTCCTCGACACTGCCTATAATTCACCCCTCCACTTT. It codes for CASVLDTAYNSPLHF. The full variable domain, rest sourced from reference TRBV18 and TRBJ1-6, is NAGVMQNPRHLVRRRGQEARLRCSPMKGHSHVYWYRQLPEEGLKFMVYLQKENIIDESGMPKERFSAEFPKEGPSILRIQQVVRGDSAAYFCASVLDTAYNSPLHFGNGTRLTVT.

The chain is built from TRBV12-2 and TRBJ2-1; the D segment call TRBD1 is taken from the table without a DNA check. TRBV12-2 is shown as a pseudogene. The CDR3 is made up of 17 amino acids. The CDR3 reads CASRLAEDKDEDNEQFF. In DNA, the CDR3 is TGTGCAAGTCGCTTAGCGGAGGACAAGGACGAGGATAATGAGCAGTTCTTC.

V usage is TRBV2 and J usage is TRBJ2-3; TRBD1 or TRBD2 may be the D gene (5 bases each). Germline V gene lookup returns CDR1 SNHLY and CDR2 FYNNEI. This CDR3 comprises 15 residues. Trimming took 4 bases from V and 13 from J, leaving 24 bases between them. CDR3 coding DNA: TGTGCCAGCAGTGGGCCGGGACCCCAACGATACGGGAAGTATTTT. This encodes CASSGPGPQRYGKYF. Supplemented by reference TRBV2 and TRBJ2-3, the full variable domain reads EPEVTQTPSHQVTQMGQEVILRCVPISNHLYFYWYRQILGQKVEFLVSFYNNEISEKSEIFDDQFSVERPDGSNFTLKIRSTKLEDSAMYFCASSGPGPQRYGKYFGPGTRLTVL.

The chain couples TRBV9 to TRBJ2-6; D is ambiguous. The germline gives CDR1 SGDLS, CDR2 YYNGEE. The CDR3 runs to 16 residues. Trimming took off 0 bases at V and 7 bases at J, with 14 bases between the two ends. The CDR3 DNA sequence: TGTGCCAGCAGCGTAGCTGCCGGGTTTGGCGCCAACGTCCTGACTTTC. Translation gives CASSVAAGFGANVLTF.

This clonotype has a count of ten or more. The chain links TRBV6-5 to TRBJ2-2, with D possibly matching TRBD1 (6 bases). Trimming shortened V by 6 bases and J by 6 bases, and 20 bases separated the two germline ends. This CDR3 spans 16 amino acids. Per the germline V gene, CDR1 is MNHEY and CDR2 is SVGAGI. The CDR3 loop reads CASRSTGTRGAGELFF. The DNA for the CDR3 is TGTGCCAGCAGATCGACCGGGACAAGAGGGGCCGGGGAGCTGTTTTTT.

Of note for this clonotype: At one end the junction does not follow the germline gene, possibly because of a read error. The V gene is TRBV29-1, the J gene TRBJ1-2; tentative D call: TRBD1 (6 bases). Germline V CDR1 and CDR2: SQVTM, ANQGSEA. CDR3 length: 13 residues. The DNA for the CDR3 is TGCAGCGTCGAAGGGACAACCAATTTGGGCTTCACCTTC. Its translation is CSVEGTTNLGFTF.

This clonotype was recorded at least ten times. One junction end disagrees with the germline gene, perhaps due to a read error. V usage is TRBV4-1 and J usage is TRBJ2-1; D remains ambiguous. The CDR3 totals 14 residues. Germline lookup yields CDR1 MGHRA and CDR2 YSYEKL. The CDR3 region is CASRQDLAYNEQFF. DNA of the CDR3: TGCGCCAGCAGACAAGATCTGGCCTACAATGAGCAGTTCTTC.